These 27 T cell receptor beta chains share one sample of origin, sequenced in a study of human T cells and chemical hapten exposure. Whole blood that had not been fractionated was the source of extracted total RNA. Each CDR3 protein is one row after TCRdb ran MiXCR on the 5' RACE reads. The sample lists under 150,000 distinct CDR3 sequences, approximately 20% occurring once. The receptors were gathered from a human donor in good health.

This chain uses TRBV4-1 with TRBJ2-7; tentative D call: TRBD1 (6 bases). The ends were cut back, 1 base at V and 1 base at J, with 11 bases in the middle. Germline V CDR1 and CDR2: MGHRA, YSYEKL. CDR3 length: 15 residues. The CDR3, as DNA: TGCGCCAGCAGCCAAGCGACAGGCACTTCCTACGAGCAGTACTTC. Its translation: CASSQATGTSYEQYF.

This clonotype was observed a handful of times. The chain is built from TRBV28 and TRBJ1-2; D is unresolved. The CDR3 loop spans 13 amino acids. Per germline, CDR1 MDHEN and CDR2 SYDVKM. Trimming stripped 6 bases from V and 4 bases from J, with 12 bases between. Here the CDR3 reads CASRSPGLYGYTF. The CDR3 DNA sequence: TGTGCCAGCAGAAGTCCAGGACTCTATGGCTACACCTTC.

The V call is TRBV27, the J call TRBJ2-2; 12 bases fit TRBD2. Germline lookup yields CDR1 MNHEY and CDR2 SMNVEV (reference sequence). V shed 3 bases and J 7 bases; nucleotides not matched to a gene: 6. This CDR3 is built from 16 residues. DNA of the CDR3: TGTGCCAGCAGTTTCGGACTAGCGGGACTGGGCGGGGAGCTGTTTTTT. Translated, it gives CASSFGLAGLGGELFF.

The chain employs TRBV21-1 and TRBJ2-7; TRBD2 is the table's D call, not checked against the DNA. TRBV21-1 counts as a pseudogene. The CDR3 loop spans 15 amino acids. CDR3 nucleotide sequence: TGTGCCCGGAAACTAGCGGGAGGGTTCCCTATGGAGCAGTACTTC. It specifies CARKLAGGFPMEQYF.

The chain is built from TRBV29-1 and TRBJ2-5; the D is unclear. This CDR3 comprises 10 residues. Germline CDR1 is SQVTM and CDR2 is ANQGSEA. V was pared by 4 bases and J by 3 bases, with 3 bases between. The CDR3 sequence: CSVGEETQYF. The DNA of the CDR3 is TGCAGCGTTGGGGAAGAGACCCAGTACTTC. The full variable domain, rest sourced from reference TRBV29-1 and TRBJ2-5, is SAVISQKPSRDICQRGTSLTIQCQVDSQVTMMFWYRQQPGQSLTLIATANQGSEATYESGFVIDKFPISRPNLTFSTLTVSNMSPEDSSIYLCSVGEETQYFGPGTRLLVL.

This clonotype was picked up many times. A junction boundary mismatches the germline segment, possibly from a read error. The chain joins TRBV7-9 to TRBJ2-3; the D gene is possibly TRBD2 (6 bases). CDR3 length equals 15 residues. The germline gives CDR1 SEHNR, CDR2 FQNEAQ (reference sequence). The CDR3 nucleotides read TGCGCCAGCAGCTTGGAGGGCAGTAGCACAGATACGCAGTATTTT. It is translated as CASSLEGSSTDTQYF. Filled out from reference TRBV7-9 and TRBJ2-3, the complete variable domain reads DTGVSQNPRHKITKRGQNVTFRCDPISEHNRLYWYRQTLGQGPEFLTYFQNEAQLEKSRLLSDRFSAERPKGSFSTLEIQRTEQGDSAMYLCASSLEGSSTDTQYFGPGTRLTVL.

The rearrangement links TRBV5-1 to TRBJ1-1, with D hard to call. CDR3 length equals 14 residues. Germline V gene data show CDR1 as SGHRS and CDR2 as YFSETQ. The V end was cut by 6 bases, the J end by 3 bases, with 15 bases between. In DNA, the CDR3 is TGCGCCAGCACACCGGGAATCCGGGACACTGAAGCTTTCTTT. Residues: CASTPGIRDTEAFF.

This rearrangement joins TRBV7-8 to TRBJ2-6, with TRBD1 as a possible D gene (7 bases). Trimming removed 4 bases from V and 4 bases from J, with 20 bases in between. Germline V gene sequence: CDR1 SGHVS, CDR2 FQNEAQ. The CDR3 totals 18 residues. CDR3 residues: CASSSAGGGAVGANVLTF. For the CDR3, the DNA is TGTGCCAGCAGCTCCGCCGGAGGGGGCGCAGTCGGGGCCAACGTCCTGACTTTC.

In regard to this clonotype: Germline is not matched at one junction end, which may reflect a read error. This rearrangement joins TRBV25-1 to TRBJ1-2; D may be TRBD1 (6 bases). The CDR3 has 15 residues. Germline V gene sequence: CDR1 MGHDK, CDR2 SYGVNS. The CDR3 region is CASSDRGLANYGDTF. CDR3 sequence (DNA): TGTGCCAGCAGTGACAGGGGCCTAGCTAACTATGGCGACACCTTC.

The genes are TRBV5-1 and TRBJ2-3, with D perhaps given as TRBD1 or TRBD2 (5 bases each). CDR1 and CDR2 from the germline V gene are SGHRS and YFSETQ. V lost 0 bases, J lost 3 bases, and 11 bases lay in between. The CDR3 covers 15 residues. CDR3 residues: CASSLARDRTDTQYF. In DNA, the CDR3 is TGCGCCAGCAGCTTGGCCCGGGACCGTACAGATACGCAGTATTTT.

The gene calls are TRBV6-5 and TRBJ1-2; a possible D gene is TRBD1 (6 bases). The CDR3 totals 14 residues. CDR1 and CDR2 (germline): MNHEY, SVGAGI. Trimming removed 2 bases from V and 8 bases from J, with 15 bases in between. The chain's CDR3 is CASSYQSGGQGYTF. CDR3 nucleotides: TGTGCCAGCAGTTACCAGTCTGGGGGCCAGGGCTACACCTTC.

This chain connects TRBV6-5 to TRBJ1-1; D possibly corresponds to TRBD1 (5 bases). Germline assignment: CDR1 MNHEY and CDR2 SVGAGI. The CDR3 contains 12 residues. With 0 bases removed from V and 7 bases from J, the gap between germline ends came to 6 bases. The CDR3 nucleotides are TGTGCCAGCAGTTACTCGGGGGATGAAGCTTTCTTT. As protein: CASSYSGDEAFF.

This clonotype occurred a few times. The genes are TRBV12-3 or TRBV12-4 and TRBJ1-2, with 8 nucleotides matching TRBD1. The V and J ends lost 6 bases and 2 bases, in that order; junction bases with no gene match: 8. The CDR3 totals 15 residues. The CDR3 nucleotides are TGTGCCAGCAGATTCGGACAGGGTGGCAACTATGGCTACACCTTC. Translating it yields CASRFGQGGNYGYTF.

J is TRBJ2-7 and V is TRBV6-5; D perhaps matches TRBD2 (6 bases). Germline lookup yields CDR1 MNHEY and CDR2 SVGAGI. The CDR3 consists of 16 residues. Trimming shortened V by 6 bases and J by 1 base, and 19 bases separated the two germline ends. The CDR3 nucleotides read TGTGCCAGCAGCCGACCGCGGGTCAGCGGGTCCTACGAGCAGTACTTC. This encodes CASSRPRVSGSYEQYF.

The chain is built from TRBV28 and TRBJ1-1, with D possibly matching TRBD1 (5 bases). Germline CDR1 and CDR2: MDHEN and SYDVKM. Trimming took off 3 bases at V and 7 bases at J, with 18 bases between the two ends. The CDR3 is 15 amino acids. The CDR3 region has the DNA TGTGCCAGCAGTTTGGCAAGGGGTAGGACCATTGAAGCTTTCTTT. This encodes CASSLARGRTIEAFF.

In its sample, this clonotype was seen a few times. The chain carries TRBV5-1 and TRBJ2-2, with TRBD1 identical over 9 bases. The CDR3 spans 13 residues. Per germline, CDR1 SGHRS and CDR2 YFSETQ. Trimming at V came to 5 bases and at J to 6 bases, leaving 2 bases not matched to a gene. Written as DNA, the CDR3 is TGCGCCAGCAGATGGACAGGGGCCGGGGAGCTGTTTTTT. Protein sequence: CASRWTGAGELFF.

This clonotype showed up just a few times. The CDR3 protein is CASRPPSSGSSYNEQFF. For the CDR3, the DNA is TGCGCCAGCAGGCCCCCCTCTAGCGGGAGCTCCTACAATGAGCAGTTCTTC. The V gene is TRBV5-1, the J gene TRBJ2-1; 10 positions agree with TRBD2. V shed 5 bases, J shed 0 bases, and the junction held 8 bases outside the gene matches. Per germline, CDR1 SGHRS and CDR2 YFSETQ. There are 17 residues in the CDR3. The entire variable domain, with the rest obtained from reference TRBV5-1 and TRBJ2-1, is as follows: KAGVTQTPRYLIKTRGQQVTLSCSPISGHRSVSWYQQTPGQGLQFLFEYFSETQRNKGNFPGRFSGRQFSNSRSEMNVSTLELGDSALYLCASRPPSSGSSYNEQFFGPGTRLTVL.

This chain joins TRBV19 and TRBJ2-1, with 11 bases lining up with TRBD2. Looked up from germline, CDR1 is LNHDA and CDR2 is SQIVND (reference sequence). Trimming removed 6 bases from V and 4 bases from J; junction bases left unmatched: 8. The CDR3 runs 16 residues. The CDR3 loop reads CASSPQGLAEYNEQFF. As DNA, the CDR3 is TGTGCCAGTAGCCCCCAGGGACTAGCGGAGTACAATGAGCAGTTCTTC.

The chain is built from TRBV27 and TRBJ1-6; D is perhaps TRBD1 (5 bases). The germline V gene has CDR1 MNHEY and CDR2 SMNVEV (reference sequence). Trimming left V 6 bases short and J 7 bases short, with 13 bases between. CDR3 length equals 14 residues. CDR3 loop: CASRPDSPNSPLHF. DNA of the CDR3: TGTGCCAGCAGGCCTGACAGCCCGAATTCACCCCTCCACTTT.

There are a few counts of this clonotype. The chain carries TRBV24-1 and TRBJ1-1; 9 bases align to TRBD1. There are 16 residues in the CDR3. In germline, CDR1 is KGHDR, CDR2 SFDVKD. V shed 2 bases and J 1 base; nucleotides not matched to a gene: 4. The chain's CDR3 is CATSDSTGGANTEAFF. In nucleotides, the CDR3 is TGTGCCACCAGTGATTCTACAGGGGGCGCGAACACTGAAGCTTTCTTT.

CDR3 in amino acids: CASNTGTTFQYF. The CDR3 nucleotides are TGTGCCAGCAATACCGGGACTACGTTTCAGTACTTC. V gene TRBV12-3 or TRBV12-4 combines with J gene TRBJ2-4, with 7 bases matching TRBD2. V shed 7 bases, J shed 11 bases, and the junction held 8 bases outside the gene matches. The CDR3 totals 12 residues.

The chain employs TRBV28 and TRBJ1-1; the D is unclear. Trimming shortened V by 6 bases and J by 8 bases, and 10 bases separated the two germline ends. This CDR3 spans 11 amino acids. Germline CDR1 is MDHEN and CDR2 is SYDVKM. The CDR3 region is CASRSALEAFF. CDR3 coding DNA: TGTGCCAGCAGAAGCGCGCTAGAAGCTTTCTTT. Combining the CDR3 with reference TRBV28 and TRBJ1-1 gives the whole variable domain DVKVTQSSRYLVKRTGEKVFLECVQDMDHENMFWYRQDPGLGLRLIYFSYDVKMKEKGDIPEGYSVSREKKERFSLILESASTNQTSMYLCASRSALEAFFGQGTRLTVV.

In its sample, this clonotype was seen many times. V and J are TRBV6-1 and TRBJ1-2, with 9 bases fitting TRBD1. The CDR3 contains 13 residues. V shed 6 bases and J 8 bases; nucleotides not matched to a gene: 7. Germline V lookup: CDR1 MNHNS, CDR2 SASEGT. The CDR3 sequence: CASRNRGHGGYTF. The CDR3 bases are TGTGCCAGCAGGAACAGGGGGCATGGAGGCTACACCTTC.

V usage is TRBV25-1 and J usage is TRBJ1-1; 10 bases are a match to TRBD1. CDR3 length: 16 amino acids. After removal of 6 bases from V and 4 bases from J, the junction contained 11 bases not matched to a gene. Per germline, CDR1 MGHDK and CDR2 SYGVNS. The CDR3 sequence is CASRMTGGAPVTEAFF. As DNA, the CDR3 is TGTGCCAGCAGAATGACAGGGGGCGCCCCGGTCACTGAAGCTTTCTTT.

This clonotype has at least ten counts. The chain is built from TRBV5-6 and TRBJ2-7; D unclear. CDR3 length: 12 amino acids. Germline-derived CDR1 and CDR2 are SGHDT and YYEEEE. The V end was cut by 1 base, the J end by 2 bases, with 4 bases between. CDR3 sequence: CASSLQAYEQYF. The CDR3 region has the DNA TGTGCCAGCAGCTTGCAAGCCTACGAGCAGTACTTC.

This clonotype was recorded a few times. The chain is built from TRBV18 and TRBJ2-3; 7 nucleotides align to TRBD1. V lost 0 bases and J lost 6; bases outside the gene matches: 6. CDR1 is KGHSH and CDR2 is LQKENI in the germline V gene. The CDR3 totals 15 residues. CDR3: CASSPPWSQGDTQYF. Written as DNA, the CDR3 is TGTGCCAGCTCACCACCATGGTCACAGGGGGATACGCAGTATTTT.

The rearrangement links TRBV30 to TRBJ2-3, with TRBD1 identical over 7 bases. The germline V gene has CDR1 GTSNPN and CDR2 SVGIG (reference sequence). The ends lost 1 base at V and 2 bases at J; junction bases unmatched: 3. This CDR3 has 14 amino acids. The CDR3 DNA reads TGTGCCTGGAGTGAGACAGGGTCCACAGATACGCAGTATTTT. Translating it yields CAWSETGSTDTQYF.